A selection of T cell receptor beta chains follows, all from one sample in a study of blood T cell repertoires in COVID-19. Using immunoSEQ multiplex PCR, the repertoire was profiled, and TCRdb retains in-frame clones only, with some absent. The table has about 140,000 clones, about 87% seen once; the top ten hold under 12%. The sample consisted of peripheral blood. The receptors here all came from a man between 60 and 75 years old with active or convalescent COVID-19. Each CDR3 is given without its conserved first and last residue.

J: TRBJ2-1
V: TRBV6-5
length: 13
CDR3: ASSSLWSSYNEQF

J: TRBJ1-4
V: TRBV7-2
length: 10
CDR3: ASSSDGEKLF

J: TRBJ1-1
V: TRBV10-3
length: 12
CDR3: AISGGDTNTEAF

J: TRBJ1-6
V: TRBV28
length: 13
CDR3: ASRAADRGNSPLH

J: TRBJ1-4
V: TRBV28
length: 12
CDR3: ASRGAGSYEKLF

J: TRBJ2-1
V: TRBV28
length: 13
CDR3: ASSFSGFSYNEQF

J: TRBJ2-1
V: TRBV24-1
length: 15
CDR3: ATSDGTGKVPYNEQF

J: TRBJ2-3
V: TRBV24-1
length: 15
CDR3: ATSDRGSGSVTDTQY

J: TRBJ2-3
V: TRBV6-2/TRBV6-3
length: 12
CDR3: ASSRASGTDTQY

J: TRBJ2-5
V: TRBV11-2
length: 12
CDR3: ASSLGLARETQY

J: TRBJ2-3
V: TRBV7-3
length: 11
CDR3: ASSAPETSAQY

J: TRBJ1-5
V: TRBV6-6
length: 14
CDR3: ASNHPFTGYGQPQH

J: TRBJ1-6
V: TRBV28
length: 10
CDR3: ASSLGVSPLH

J: TRBJ2-7
V: TRBV7-2
length: 14
CDR3: ASSLATSGTTYEQY

J: TRBJ2-7
V: TRBV14
length: 13
CDR3: ASSQGISGIREQY

J: TRBJ2-1
V: TRBV7-9
length: 11
CDR3: ASGLAGGDEQF

J: TRBJ2-7
V: TRBV29-1
length: 9
CDR3: SVASSYEQY

J: TRBJ2-1
V: TRBV11-2
length: 11
CDR3: ASSLTPRGEQF

J: TRBJ2-7
V: TRBV7-9
length: 11
CDR3: ASSLPGYYEQY

J: TRBJ2-2
V: TRBV6-4
length: 15
CDR3: ASRETSGRTNTGELF

J: TRBJ2-5
V: TRBV6-2/TRBV6-3
length: 14
CDR3: ASIPLMSGERETQY

J: TRBJ2-1
V: TRBV25-1
length: 16
CDR3: ASSLDELRDSQYNEQF

J: TRBJ2-6
V: TRBV24-1
length: 14
CDR3: ATSDMTGSGANVLT

J: TRBJ2-7
V: TRBV18
length: 17
CDR3: ASSQNGQGAGRTAYEQY

J: TRBJ2-1
V: TRBV24-1
length: 13
CDR3: ATSDLRQGNNEQF

J: TRBJ2-7
V: TRBV15
length: 13
CDR3: ATSKIKGGRYEQY

J: TRBJ2-1
V: TRBV5-4
length: 12
CDR3: ASSSLTGDNEQF

J: TRBJ2-5
V: TRBV24-1
length: 13
CDR3: ATSDPADKQETQY

J: TRBJ2-2
V: TRBV15
length: 14
CDR3: ATSREAGHTTGELF

J: TRBJ2-7
V: TRBV15
length: 13
CDR3: ATSREWTGGYEQY

J: TRBJ2-7
V: TRBV30
length: 12
CDR3: AWTSGTGKHEQY

J: TRBJ1-6
V: TRBV15
length: 11
CDR3: ATSRVRNSPLH

J: TRBJ1-1
V: TRBV27
length: 9
CDR3: ASSSQGGAF

J: TRBJ2-1
V: TRBV6-5
length: 13
CDR3: ASTLTSGAYNEQF

J: TRBJ2-1
V: TRBV11-3
length: 14
CDR3: ASSYRVSAPYNEQF

J: TRBJ2-5
V: TRBV18
length: 11
CDR3: ASSPGLDETQY

J: TRBJ2-3
V: TRBV19
length: 12
CDR3: ASSLGQNTDTQY

J: TRBJ1-2
V: TRBV28
length: 10
CDR3: ASSIPTGGYT

J: TRBJ2-7
V: TRBV5-1
length: 12
CDR3: ASSFQVGNYEQY